Detailed here is one TCR beta chain. Its antigen target is currently unknown. No much larger clone exists at a distance of one base, and base qualities are not known. Peripheral blood CD8+ and CD4+ T cells from healthy donors, Susac syndrome patients and multiple sclerosis patients were profiled by high-throughput TCR beta sequencing. The multiple sclerosis controls were treatment-naive patients whose relapsing-remitting disease, either stable or active, fulfilled the revised McDonald criteria. Bulk CD8+ and CD4+ T cells were purified magnetically by negative isolation, whereas CD8+ TEMRA cells were enriched by FACS. Blood was drawn into EDTA tubes, processed within 24 hours, and PBMCs were isolated by density gradient centrifugation. PBMCs destined for TCR sequencing were cryopreserved in liquid nitrogen and later thawed in a 37 °C water bath. The sorted or isolated CD4+, CD8+ and CD8+ TEMRA cells reached a purity of at least 90%.

CDR1 and CDR2, per the germline V gene, are MNHEY and SVGAGI. The CDR3 runs 12 residues from the cysteine to the phenylalanine. Only CDR3 DNA remains: 36 bases, in frame from the first base. V is cut back by 5 bases and J by 10 bases, with 4 bases in the junction unmatched. This specimen belongs to a study of CD8 T cells in Susac syndrome (dated by TCRdb to about 2019). At the level of the whole study: The study used repertoire sequencing to test whether antigen drove CD8+ T cell activation and differentiation in Susac syndrome. Findings and caveats that apply to the study as a whole: The number of individuals in the TCR sequencing and HLA analysis was recognized as being relatively small.

RNA was extracted with the RNeasy kit and roughly 0.45 to 1 ug was reverse transcribed using random hexamers. The immunoSEQ multiplex PCR assay, covering 54 Vbeta and 13 Jbeta segments, was used to amplify TCR beta CDR3 regions. PCR amplification bias was corrected by using a synthetic template baseline for primer optimization and computational correction. Per the authors' processing: Only productive sequences were kept, with reads annotated to V, D and J genes according to IMGT and analyzed in immunoSEQ Analyzer. Clonality was computed as one minus Shannon entropy normalized by log2 of the number of productive unique sequences. For each patient and control, public and private clones were evaluated within the 100 most prevalent clones. Clones were defined as Susac-specific if absent from the healthy and MS cohorts, from 1052 published viral clones and from other ImmuneACCESS disease sequences. The public reads were quality trimmed at Q25 with fastp and then assembled into clones with MiXCR by TCRdb, keeping productive beta chains. CDR3 protein duplicates are merged, each entry listing the most common genes and DNA. The V and J calls follow TCRdb's processing rather than the paper's. This sample has about 210,000 distinct CDR3 sequences in its table, and about 96% of those were observed once. The biggest ten clones account for 0.075% to 0.095% of the sample.

The specimen sequenced was CD4+ T cells from PBMCs. The rearranged segments are TRBV6-5 and TRBJ2-2; TRBD2 matches 7 bases in the middle. The sequence came from a human donor with multiple sclerosis. The bases are TGTGCCAGCAGTAGCGGGATAGAGGAGCTGTTTTTT. It codes for CASSSGIEELFF.